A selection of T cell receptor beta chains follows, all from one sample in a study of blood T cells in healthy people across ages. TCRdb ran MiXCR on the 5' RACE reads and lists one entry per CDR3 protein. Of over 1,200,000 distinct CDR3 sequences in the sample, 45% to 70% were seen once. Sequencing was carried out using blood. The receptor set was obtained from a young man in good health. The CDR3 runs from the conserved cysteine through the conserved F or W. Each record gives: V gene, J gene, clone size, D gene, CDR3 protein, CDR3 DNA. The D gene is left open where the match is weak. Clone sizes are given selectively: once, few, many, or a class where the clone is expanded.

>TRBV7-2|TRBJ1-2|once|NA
CASSPGGDDTF
TGTGCCAGCAGCCCCGGGGGGGACGACACCTTC
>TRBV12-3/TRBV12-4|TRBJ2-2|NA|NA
CASGRVSDTGELFF
TGTGCCAGCGGTAGAGTCTCGGACACCGGGGAGCTGTTTTTT
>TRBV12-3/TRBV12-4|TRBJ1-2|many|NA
CASSPGSYGYTF
TGTGCCAGCAGTCCGGGGTCCTATGGCTACACCTTC
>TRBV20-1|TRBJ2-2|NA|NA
CSARDGTGELFF
TGCAGTGCTAGAGATGGAACCGGGGAGCTGTTTTTT
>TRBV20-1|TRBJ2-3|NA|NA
CSARAGRNVDTQYF
TGCAGTGCTAGAGCCGGGCGAAACGTAGATACGCAGTATTTT
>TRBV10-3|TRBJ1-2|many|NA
CAISESNPGLNYGYTF
TGTGCCATCAGTGAGTCGAATCCGGGCTTGAACTATGGCTACACCTTC
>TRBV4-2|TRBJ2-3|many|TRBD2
CASSPQLAGDTDTQYF
TGTGCCAGCAGCCCACAACTAGCGGGGGACACAGATACGCAGTATTTT
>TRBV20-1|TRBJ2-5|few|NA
CSADIETQYF
TGCAGCGCAGACATAGAGACCCAGTACTTC
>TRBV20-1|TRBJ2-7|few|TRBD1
CSATKPGQGRYEQYF
TGCAGTGCTACTAAACCGGGACAGGGGCGCTACGAGCAGTACTTC
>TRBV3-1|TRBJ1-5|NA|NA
CASSKNRYNQPQHF
TGTGCCAGCAGTAAGAATCGATACAATCAGCCCCAGCATTTT
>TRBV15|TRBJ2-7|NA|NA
CATSRDEGFYEQYF
TGTGCCACCAGCAGAGATGAGGGGTTCTACGAGCAGTACTTC
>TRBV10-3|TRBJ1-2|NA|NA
CAISELGDRHPSGYTF
TGTGCCATCAGTGAATTGGGAGACAGGCATCCCTCTGGCTACACCTTC
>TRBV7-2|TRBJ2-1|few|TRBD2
CASSSQRGGGDEQFF
TGTGCCAGCAGCTCTCAGCGGGGGGGCGGCGATGAGCAGTTCTTC
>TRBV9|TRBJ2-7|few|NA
CASSVAGAGNEQYF
TGTGCCAGCAGCGTAGCTGGGGCTGGGAACGAGCAGTACTTC
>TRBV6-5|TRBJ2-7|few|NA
CASSQSSSYEQYF
TGTGCCAGCAGTCAATCTAGCTCCTACGAGCAGTACTTC
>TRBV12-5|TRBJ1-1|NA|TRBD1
CASGSRTGPNTEAFF
TGTGCTAGTGGTTCCCGGACAGGGCCGAACACTGAAGCTTTCTTT
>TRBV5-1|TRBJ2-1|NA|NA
CASSLYRDEQFF
TGCGCCAGCAGCTTGTATCGGGATGAGCAGTTCTTC
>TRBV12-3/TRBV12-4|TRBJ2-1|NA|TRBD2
CASSPYGLAGAQHNNEQFF
TGTGCCAGCAGTCCCTACGGACTAGCGGGAGCCCAGCACAACAATGAGCAGTTCTTC
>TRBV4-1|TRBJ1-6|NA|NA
CASSQRGHSPLHF
TGCGCCAGCAGCCAAAGGGGCCATTCACCCCTCCACTTT
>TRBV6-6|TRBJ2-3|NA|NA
CASSYSVGGGTDTQYF
TGTGCCAGCAGTTACTCGGTCGGGGGCGGCACAGACACGCAGTATTTT
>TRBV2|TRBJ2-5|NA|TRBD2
CASSETMVAGGQETQYF
TGTGCCAGCAGTGAAACAATGGTAGCGGGGGGCCAAGAGACCCAGTACTTC
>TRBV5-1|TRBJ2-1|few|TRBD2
CASSLGREYNEQFF
TGCGCCAGCAGCTTGGGGCGGGAGTATAATGAGCAGTTCTTC
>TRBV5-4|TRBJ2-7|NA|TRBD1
CASSLDPGQGAYEQYF
TGTGCCAGCAGCCTAGACCCGGGACAGGGAGCCTACGAGCAGTACTTC
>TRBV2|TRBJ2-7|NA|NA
CVSSEGPSYEQYF
TGTGTCAGCAGTGAGGGACCTTCCTACGAGCAGTACTTC
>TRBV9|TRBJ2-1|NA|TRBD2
CASSWREGYNEQFF
TGTGCCAGCAGCTGGCGGGAGGGCTACAATGAGCAGTTCTTC
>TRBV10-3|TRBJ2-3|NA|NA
CAIKSDTQYF
TGTGCCATCAAGTCAGATACGCAGTATTTT
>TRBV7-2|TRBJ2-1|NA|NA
CASSDLRVAPYNGQFF
TGTGCCAGCAGCGACCTGAGGGTGGCCCCATACAATGGACAGTTCTTC
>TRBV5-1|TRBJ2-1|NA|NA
CASSLGLEGSYNEQFF
TGCGCCAGCAGCTTGGGGCTAGAGGGTTCCTACAATGAGCAGTTCTTC
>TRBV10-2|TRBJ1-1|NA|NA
CASSEEVGRLSEAFF
TGCGCCAGCAGTGAGGAAGTGGGGAGGTTGTCTGAAGCTTTCTTT
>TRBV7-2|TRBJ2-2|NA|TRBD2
CASSIRTSGFGELFF
TGTGCCAGCAGCATAAGAACTAGCGGGTTCGGGGAGCTGTTTTTT
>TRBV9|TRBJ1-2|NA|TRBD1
CASSVGVGQGAYGYTF
TGTGCCAGCAGCGTAGGAGTGGGACAGGGGGCCTATGGCTACACCTTC
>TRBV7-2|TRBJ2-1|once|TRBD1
CASSLWAGGSGNEQFF
TGTGCCAGCAGCTTATGGGCAGGGGGCTCGGGCAATGAGCAGTTCTTC